This T cell receptor beta chain was sequenced in a study of control samples from healthy donors and cancer patients. Here immunoSEQ multiplex PCR was the method, and the copy in TCRdb shows in-frame clones only, minus some. This sample has 130,000 or so clones, with roughly 86% found just once. Trimming at V came to 8 bases and at J to 7 bases, leaving 8 bases not matched to a gene. The CDR3 sequence is 13 residues long. Looked up from germline, CDR1 is MNHNY and CDR2 is SVGAGI (reference sequence). The clonotype was recovered from a man aged 45-65 years with head and neck cancer. The sample taken for sequencing was PBMCs. The chain is built from TRBV6-6 and TRBJ1-5; 7 bases line up with TRBD1. The CDR3 DNA is TGTGCCAGCGCCGACAGGGCGCGACAGCCCCAGCATTTT. This sequence encodes CASADRARQPQHF.